This TCR beta chain derives from a study of response to subunit inactivated influenza vaccine. The CDR3 length is 13 residues. V was pared by 10 bases and J by 8 bases, with 18 bases between. Germline V CDR1 and CDR2: LGHDT, YNNKEL (reference sequence). MiXCR, run by TCRdb on the RT-PCR reads, gives a single entry per CDR3 protein. Of some 550,000 distinct CDR3 sequences listed, approximately 20% are singletons. The data were also submitted as part of a second study, on T cells expressing NK-cell markers. As reported in that work: UMIs accompanied the 5'RACE template switching by which TCR beta cDNA was made. Within the sequenced cohort of eight donors, seven exhibited HCMV seropositivity and one was seronegative. An anti-gamma-delta TCR antibody confined sorting to alpha-beta TCR T cells across several of the experiments. A handful of donors showed these clonotypes also leading the CD3+CD56-NKG2C+ fraction.

Sequenced here: CD4+ T cells sorted from PBMCs, sampled 11 to 12 days after vaccination. This sequence originates from a man aged 50 to 59 who received an inactivated influenza vaccine. V is TRBV3-1 and J is TRBJ2-4; D is perhaps TRBD2 (7 bases). The CDR3 DNA follows: TGTGCCATCCTAACGGGGGGCCCGGACATTCAGTACTTC. This translates into CAILTGGPDIQYF.